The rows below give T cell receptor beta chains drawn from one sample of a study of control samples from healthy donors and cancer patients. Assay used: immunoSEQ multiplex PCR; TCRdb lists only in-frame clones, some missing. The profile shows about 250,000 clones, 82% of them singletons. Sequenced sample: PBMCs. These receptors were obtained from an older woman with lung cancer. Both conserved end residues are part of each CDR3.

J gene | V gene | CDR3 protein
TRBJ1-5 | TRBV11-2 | CASSLSGDQPQHF
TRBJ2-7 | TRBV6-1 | CASSEGPQGYEQYF
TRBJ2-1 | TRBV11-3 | CASSLVGSGLNEQFF
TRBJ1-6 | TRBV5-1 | CASRGPEGSPLHF
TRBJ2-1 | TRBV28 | CASSLFSALYNEQFF
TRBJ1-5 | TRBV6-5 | CASRPTGGSGQPQHF
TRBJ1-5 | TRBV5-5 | CASSSRVVASNQPQHF
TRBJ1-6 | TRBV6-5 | CASTEGRNSPLHF
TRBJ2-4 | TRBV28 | CASISTQRAGILAKNIQYF
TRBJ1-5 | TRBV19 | CASSIGRSDQPQHF
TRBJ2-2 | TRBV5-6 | CASSLALTRTGELFF
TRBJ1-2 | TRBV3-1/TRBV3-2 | CASSQAREYGYTF
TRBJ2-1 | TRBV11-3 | CASSSQGVYNEQFF
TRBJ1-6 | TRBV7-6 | CASSHGQGALAGPNSPLHF
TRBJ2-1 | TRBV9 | CASSVLPGQRSSYNEQFF
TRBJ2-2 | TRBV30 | CAWRGRGNTGELFF
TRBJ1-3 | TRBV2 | CASSEVGGPGNTIYF
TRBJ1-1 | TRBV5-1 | CASSLDQTPSAAFF
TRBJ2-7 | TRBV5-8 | CASSFIGLHYEQYF
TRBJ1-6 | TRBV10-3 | CAISFNRGNNSPLHF
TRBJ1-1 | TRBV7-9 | CASSLSGGFTEAFF
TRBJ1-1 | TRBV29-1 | CSYMTGITEAFF
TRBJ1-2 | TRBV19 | CASTLNRAYGYTF
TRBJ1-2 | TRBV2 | CASSESGRGLGYTF
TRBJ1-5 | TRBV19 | CASSITAGSQPQHF
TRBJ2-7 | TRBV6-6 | CASRPYRDRTHEQYF
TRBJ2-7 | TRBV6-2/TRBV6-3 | CASSLAESYEQYF
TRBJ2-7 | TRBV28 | CASRGLGEQYF
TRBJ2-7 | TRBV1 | CTSSQGASGRALPYEQYF
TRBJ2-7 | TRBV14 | CASSQVLYAGPHEQYF
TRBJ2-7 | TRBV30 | CAWSVVGGDYEQYF
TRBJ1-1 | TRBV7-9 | CASSSPGDRWNTEAFF
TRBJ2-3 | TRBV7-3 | CASSRLAGSTDTQYF
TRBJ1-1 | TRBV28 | CASSPEVRRGAFF